The clone carrying this TCR beta chain has at least ten counts. Method: immunoSEQ multiplex PCR; TCRdb's copy keeps in-frame clones and lacks some. The sample contains fewer than 250,000 clones, approximately 79% of which appear only once. This sample was included in a study of blood T cell repertoires in COVID-19. Overall study: Researchers got acute and convalescent COVID-19 samples from the United States, Italy and Spain.

CDR3 length: 14 residues. Per germline, CDR1 MNHNS and CDR2 SASEGT. With V trimmed by 3 bases and J by 5 bases, 4 bases remained unmatched. This clonotype was obtained from a woman between 50 and 59 years old with acute or convalescent COVID-19. The chain combines TRBV6-1 with TRBJ1-3, with 7 bases fitting TRBD1. Sequencing used peripheral blood. The CDR3 DNA reads TGTGCCAGCAGTGATGGGACAGTTCGAAACACCATATATTTT. Translated: CASSDGTVRNTIYF.